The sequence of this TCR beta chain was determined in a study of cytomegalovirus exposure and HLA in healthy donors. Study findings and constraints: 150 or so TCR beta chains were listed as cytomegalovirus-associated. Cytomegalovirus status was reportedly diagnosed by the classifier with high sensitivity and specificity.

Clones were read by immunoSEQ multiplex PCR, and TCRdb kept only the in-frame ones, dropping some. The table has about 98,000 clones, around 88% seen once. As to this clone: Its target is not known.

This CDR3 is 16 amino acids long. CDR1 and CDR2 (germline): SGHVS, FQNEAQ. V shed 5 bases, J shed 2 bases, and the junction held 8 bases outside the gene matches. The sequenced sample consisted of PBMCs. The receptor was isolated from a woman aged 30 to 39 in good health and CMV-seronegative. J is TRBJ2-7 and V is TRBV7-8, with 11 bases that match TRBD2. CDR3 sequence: CASSPTGTSGAYEQYF. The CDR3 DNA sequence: TGTGCCAGCAGCCCGACGGGGACTAGCGGCGCCTACGAGCAGTACTTC.